The clone carrying this T cell receptor (beta chain) was observed a few times. The antigen remains unidentified. The V and J ends lost 4 bases and 0 bases, in that order; junction bases with no gene match: 8. The germline V gene encodes CDR1 MNHNS and CDR2 SASEGT. The CDR3 length is 17 residues. The sample originates from a study of cytomegalovirus exposure and HLA in healthy donors. Overall study results and limits: Earlier results showed most TCR beta V segments being productive about 87% or about 30% of the time.

PCR employed 60 Vbeta and 13 Jbeta primers. Assay: immunoSEQ multiplex PCR; the TCRdb copy retains only in-frame clones and omits some. Here the sample spans about 150,000 clones, approximately 80% being singletons. This TCR came from a male donor in good health and CMV-seronegative. V usage is TRBV6-1 and J usage is TRBJ1-3, with TRBD1 matching over 8 bases. Source material: PBMCs. CDR3 bases: TGTGCCAGCAGTGGGAATACAGGGGGGGCCTCTGGAAACACCATATATTTT. Encoded protein: CASSGNTGGASGNTIYF.